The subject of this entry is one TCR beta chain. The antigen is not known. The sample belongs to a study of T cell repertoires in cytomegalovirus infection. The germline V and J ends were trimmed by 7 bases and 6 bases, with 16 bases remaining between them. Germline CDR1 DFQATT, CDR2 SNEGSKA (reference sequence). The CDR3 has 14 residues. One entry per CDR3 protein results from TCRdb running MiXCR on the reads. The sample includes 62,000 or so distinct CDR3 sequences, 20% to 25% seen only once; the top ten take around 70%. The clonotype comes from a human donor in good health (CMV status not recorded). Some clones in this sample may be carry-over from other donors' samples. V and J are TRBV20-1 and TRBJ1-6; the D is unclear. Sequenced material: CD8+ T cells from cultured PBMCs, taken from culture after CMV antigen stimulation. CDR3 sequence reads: CSDRLACCNSPLHF. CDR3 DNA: TGCAGTGACCGACTGGCGTGCTGTAATTCACCCCTCCACTTT.